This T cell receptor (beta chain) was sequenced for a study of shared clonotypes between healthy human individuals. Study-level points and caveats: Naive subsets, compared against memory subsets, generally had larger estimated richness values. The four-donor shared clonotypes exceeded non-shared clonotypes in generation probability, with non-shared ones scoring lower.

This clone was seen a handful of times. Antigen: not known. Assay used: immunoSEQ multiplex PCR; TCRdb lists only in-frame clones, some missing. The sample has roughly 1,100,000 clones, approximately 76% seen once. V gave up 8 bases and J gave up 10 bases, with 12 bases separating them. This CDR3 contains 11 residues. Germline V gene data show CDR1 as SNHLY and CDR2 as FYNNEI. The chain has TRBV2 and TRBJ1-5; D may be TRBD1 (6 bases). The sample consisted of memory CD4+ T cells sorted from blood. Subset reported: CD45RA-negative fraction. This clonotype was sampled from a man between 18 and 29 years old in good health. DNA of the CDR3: TGTGCCAGCGGGGGGGCCCTTCCCCAGCATTTT. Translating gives CASGGALPQHF.